Below, 28 T cell receptor beta chains from the same sample are listed, as sequenced in a study of blood T cell repertoires in COVID-19. Produced via immunoSEQ multiplex PCR; TCRdb's table is partial and in-frame only. The sample records roughly 14,000 clones, around 81% being singletons. Sample: peripheral blood. Receptor source: a human donor in a cohort sampled during active COVID-19.

The chain has TRBV21-1 and TRBJ2-2; the listed D gene, TRBD1, was not tested against the DNA. TRBV21-1 is classified as a pseudogene. The CDR3 runs to 14 residues. CDR3 region: CASSKVETPGELFF. DNA of the CDR3: TGTGCCAGCAGCAAAGTCGAGACACCCGGGGAGCTGTTTTTT.

The chain links TRBV27 to TRBJ2-2; 9 nucleotides match TRBD1. Germline loops: CDR1 MNHEY, CDR2 SMNVEV (reference sequence). This CDR3 is built from 15 residues. The trim removed 6 bases at V and 7 bases at J, leaving 9 bases unmatched. The CDR3 DNA is TGTGCCAGCAGCCAGAGACAGGGGGTCGGCGGGGAGCTGTTTTTT. It translates to CASSQRQGVGGELFF.

The V call is TRBV7-6, the J call TRBJ2-7; TRBD2 might be the D (6 bases). V was trimmed by 1 base and J by 2 bases, leaving 12 bases between them. The CDR3 length is 15 residues. CDR1 and CDR2 (germline): SGHVS, FNYEAQ. In DNA form, the CDR3 reads TGTGCCAGCAGCTTAGTTGGCGGGGCCACCTACGAGCAGTACTTC. Translated, it gives CASSLVGGATYEQYF.

V gene TRBV27 combines with J gene TRBJ2-2; 12 nucleotides match TRBD2. With 8 bases clipped from V and 6 bases from J, the junction kept 4 bases outside the gene matches. The CDR3 is 14 residues long. Looked up from germline, CDR1 is MNHEY and CDR2 is SMNVEV (reference sequence). CDR3 loop: CASRTSGNAGELFF. CDR3 DNA: TGTGCCAGCCGGACTAGCGGGAATGCCGGGGAGCTGTTTTTT.

The chain couples TRBV19 to TRBJ1-1, with D tentatively TRBD1 (5 bases). Germline CDR1 reads LNHDA; CDR2 reads SQIVND (reference sequence). Trimming removed 4 bases from V and 5 bases from J, with 14 bases in between. The CDR3 extends over 14 amino acids. DNA for the CDR3: TGTGCCAGTAGTACCCCTGGGGGGGGAACTGAAGCTTTCTTT. Translation: CASSTPGGGTEAFF. The complete variable domain, with remaining parts taken from reference TRBV19 and TRBJ1-1, reads DGGITQSPKYLFRKEGQNVTLSCEQNLNHDAMYWYRQDPGQGLRLIYYSQIVNDFQKGDIAEGYSVSREKKESFPLTVTSAQKNPTAFYLCASSTPGGGTEAFFGQGTRLTVV.

The chain has TRBV19 and TRBJ2-5, with a possible D match to TRBD2 (5 bases). The germline gives CDR1 LNHDA, CDR2 SQIVND (reference sequence). V lost 6 bases and J 1 base, leaving 18 bases between the germline ends. This CDR3 has 16 residues. The CDR3 region is CASSGGSLRSQETQYF. DNA of the CDR3: TGTGCCAGTAGCGGCGGGTCTTTAAGGAGCCAAGAGACCCAGTACTTC.

The chain is built from TRBV6-2 or TRBV6-3 and TRBJ1-2, with TRBD1 identical over 9 bases. The CDR3 extends over 14 amino acids. Germline CDR1 and CDR2: MNHEY and SVGEGT. J was trimmed by 5 bases and V by 5 bases; bases with no gene match: 6. The CDR3 region has the DNA TGTGCCAGCAGTCGGACAGGGGATGGATATGGCTACACCTTC. Its protein is CASSRTGDGYGYTF.

This clone is categorized as medium-sized. The chain has TRBV10-1 and TRBJ2-6; the D gene is possibly TRBD1 (6 bases). The germline V and J ends were trimmed by 1 base and 0 bases, with 16 bases remaining between them. Germline V gene lookup returns CDR1 WNHNN and CDR2 SYGVQD (reference sequence). The CDR3 has 19 residues. DNA of the CDR3: TGCGCCAGCAGTGAGTGCCTCAGGGGTACCCTCTCTGGGGCCAACGTCCTGACTTTC. It yields the protein CASSECLRGTLSGANVLTF.

The rearrangement joins TRBV4-3 to TRBJ1-6, with D perhaps matching TRBD1 (6 bases). The CDR3 extends over 13 amino acids. V was pared by 4 bases and J by 9 bases, with 10 bases between. The germline gives CDR1 LGHNA, CDR2 YSLEER. This CDR3 is CASSPTGSSPLHF. As DNA, the CDR3 is TGCGCCAGCAGCCCTACAGGGAGTTCACCCCTCCACTTT.

The rearrangement links TRBV3-1 (or the pseudogene TRBV3-2) to TRBJ1-2; a weak D match, TRBD1 (6 bases). This CDR3 has 13 amino acids. Germline CDR1 and CDR2: LGHDT and YNNKEL (reference sequence). V lost 1 base to trimming and J lost 4 bases, with 7 bases between them. CDR3 nucleotides: TGTGCCAGCAGCCAAGGGACAGCCTATGGCTACACCTTC. Translation gives CASSQGTAYGYTF.

The chain joins TRBV6-5 to TRBJ2-5; TRBD2 matches at 11 bases. CDR1 and CDR2 (germline): MNHEY, SVGAGI. The CDR3 runs 15 residues. V dropped 6 bases and J dropped 5; count of bases not matched to a gene: 8. The CDR3: CASSYSGGAGETQYF. In nucleotides, the CDR3 is TGTGCCAGCAGCTATAGCGGGGGGGCCGGTGAGACCCAGTACTTC.

This clone occurred a few times. DNA of the CDR3: TGTGCCAGCCAAGACAGCCGATATAATTCACCCCTCCACTTT. As protein: CASQDSRYNSPLHF. This rearrangement joins TRBV6-5 to TRBJ1-6; D may be TRBD1 (5 bases). The CDR3 consists of 14 residues. Germline-derived CDR1 and CDR2 are MNHEY and SVGAGI. The V gene lost 8 bases and the J gene lost 4 bases, with 12 bases spanning the gap.

This rearrangement joins TRBV18 to TRBJ1-5; 7 positions agree with TRBD1. J was trimmed by 7 bases and V by 2 bases; bases with no gene match: 11. Germline V lookup: CDR1 KGHSH, CDR2 LQKENI. This CDR3 comprises 16 residues. The CDR3 loop is CASSPRATGAGQPQHF. The CDR3 coding sequence is TGTGCCAGCTCACCAAGGGCTACAGGGGCCGGCCAGCCCCAGCATTTT.

The chain employs TRBV2 and TRBJ2-7; D ambiguous. The CDR3 extends over 12 amino acids. Germline assignment: CDR1 SNHLY and CDR2 FYNNEI. Deletions cut 5 bases from V and 5 bases from J, with 10 bases between. CDR3 protein: CASSPLSDEQYF. CDR3 sequence (DNA): TGTGCCAGCAGTCCTCTGAGCGACGAGCAGTACTTC. Together with reference TRBV2 and TRBJ2-7, the CDR3 gives the full variable domain: EPEVTQTPSHQVTQMGQEVILRCVPISNHLYFYWYRQILGQKVEFLVSFYNNEISEKSEIFDDQFSVERPDGSNFTLKIRSTKLEDSAMYFCASSPLSDEQYFGPGTRLTVT.

The gene calls are TRBV7-9 and TRBJ2-7; tentatively, D is TRBD2 (6 bases). V was clipped by 5 bases and J by 0 bases, with 14 bases between them. This CDR3 is 15 amino acids long. Per germline, CDR1 SEHNR and CDR2 FQNEAQ (reference sequence). CDR3 nucleotide sequence: TGTGCCAGCAGCCCCAGTGGGGGGAGCTCCTACGAGCAGTACTTC. Translating gives CASSPSGGSSYEQYF. The full variable domain, its missing parts supplied by reference TRBV7-9 and TRBJ2-7, is DTGVSQNPRHKITKRGQNVTFRCDPISEHNRLYWYRQTLGQGPEFLTYFQNEAQLEKSRLLSDRFSAERPKGSFSTLEIQRTEQGDSAMYLCASSPSGGSSYEQYFGPGTRLTVT.

In DNA, the CDR3 is TGTGCCAGCAGCGTAGGAAGGTCTAGCGGGGGGGCCTCGAATGAGCAGTTCTTC. The encoded protein is CASSVGRSSGGASNEQFF. J is TRBJ2-1 and V is TRBV9; 12 bases align to TRBD2. The CDR3 length is 18 residues. The germline CDR1 and CDR2 sequences are SGDLS and YYNGEE. J lost 7 bases, V lost 0 bases, and 11 bases had no gene match.

Of note for this clone: Its ends do not fully match the called genes, so a read error is possible. The chain carries TRBV19 and TRBJ1-2, with TRBD1 as a possible D gene (6 bases). The germline V gene encodes CDR1 LNHDA and CDR2 SQIVND (reference sequence). The CDR3 is 14 residues long. The chain's CDR3 is CATSDPGGVGGYTF. The CDR3 region has the DNA TGTGCCACTAGTGACCCGGGGGGCGTAGGGGGCTACACCTTC.

CDR3 nucleotides: TGTGCCAGTAGTATGGACACTAACTATGGCTACACCTTC. Protein product: CASSMDTNYGYTF. The V call is TRBV19, the J call TRBJ1-2; D is perhaps TRBD1 (5 bases). Germline lookup yields CDR1 LNHDA and CDR2 SQIVND (reference sequence). The CDR3 has 13 residues. The V end was cut by 3 bases, the J end by 0 bases, with 5 bases between. Variable domain in full (rest from reference TRBV19 and TRBJ1-2): DGGITQSPKYLFRKEGQNVTLSCEQNLNHDAMYWYRQDPGQGLRLIYYSQIVNDFQKGDIAEGYSVSREKKESFPLTVTSAQKNPTAFYLCASSMDTNYGYTFGSGTRLTVV.

V usage is TRBV7-2 and J usage is TRBJ2-3, with 10 nucleotides matching TRBD2. Trimming at V came to 1 base and at J to 4 bases, leaving 5 bases not matched to a gene. The CDR3 sequence is 16 residues long. Germline CDR1 is SGHTA and CDR2 is FQGNSA. CDR3 nucleotide sequence: TGTGCCAGCAGCTTAGTTAGCGGGGGGCGTGCAGATACGCAGTATTTT. This translates into CASSLVSGGRADTQYF. Drawing the rest from reference TRBV7-2 and TRBJ2-3, the complete variable domain is GAGVSQSPSNKVTEKGKDVELRCDPISGHTALYWYRQSLGQGLEFLIYFQGNSAPDKSGLPSDRFSAERTGGSVSTLTIQRTQQEDSAVYLCASSLVSGGRADTQYFGPGTRLTVL.

This clone was counted between two and nine times. The V call is TRBV29-1, the J call TRBJ2-7, with D possibly being TRBD1 (5 bases). The CDR3 sequence is 13 residues long. The germline V and J ends were trimmed by 0 bases and 3 bases, with 9 bases remaining between them. Germline V gene lookup returns CDR1 SQVTM and CDR2 ANQGSEA. The CDR3 DNA reads TGCAGCGTTGAAGACATTCAGGGCTACGAGCAGTACTTC. Protein: CSVEDIQGYEQYF.

This chain joins TRBV27 and TRBJ1-2; D is uncertain. Between the trimmed V and J ends, which lost 6 bases and 2 bases, there was a span of 13 bases. Looked up from germline, CDR1 is MNHEY and CDR2 is SMNVEV (reference sequence). The CDR3 is made up of 14 amino acids. The CDR3 region is CASSTSPLNYGYTF. CDR3 coding DNA: TGTGCCAGCAGCACGAGCCCGCTCAACTATGGCTACACCTTC.

The chain joins TRBV6-5 to TRBJ2-5, with D maybe TRBD1 (6 bases). CDR3 length equals 12 residues. CDR1 and CDR2 from the germline V gene are MNHEY and SVGAGI. Trimming took 4 bases from V and 8 from J, leaving 11 bases between them. Written as DNA, the CDR3 is TGTGCCAGCAGTTCGGACAGCTTAACCCAGTACTTC. It encodes CASSSDSLTQYF.

The rearrangement links TRBV11-2 to TRBJ2-7, with 7 bases that match TRBD2. Trimming removed 0 bases from V and 3 bases from J; junction bases left unmatched: 5. Per the germline V gene, CDR1 is SGHAT and CDR2 is FQNNGV. CDR3 size: 15 residues. CDR3 DNA sequence: TGTGCCAGCAGCTTAGATCATCAGCGGGGCTACGAGCAGTACTTC. It translates to CASSLDHQRGYEQYF.

CDR3 sequence reads: CASKNRESYEQYF. As DNA, the CDR3 is TGTGCCAGTAAGAACAGGGAATCCTACGAGCAGTACTTC. This chain joins TRBV19 and TRBJ2-7; a possible D gene is TRBD1 (6 bases). The CDR3 has 13 residues. V was cut by 7 bases and J by 1 base, with 11 bases left in between. The germline gives CDR1 LNHDA, CDR2 SQIVND (reference sequence).

The rearrangement uses TRBV6-6 and TRBJ1-2; D may be TRBD1 (6 bases). This CDR3 is 14 amino acids long. Per the germline V gene, CDR1 is MNHNY and CDR2 is SVGAGI (reference sequence). Trimming left V 6 bases short and J 4 bases short, with 15 bases between. CDR3 coding DNA: TGTGCCAGCAGCCCTAGGGGGAGCCCCTATGGCTACACCTTC. Protein sequence: CASSPRGSPYGYTF.

The chain recombines TRBV6-2 or TRBV6-3 with TRBJ2-4, with 13 bases lining up with TRBD2. J lost 12 bases, V lost 4 bases, and 12 bases had no gene match. The CDR3 has 16 residues. The V gene's germline CDR1 is MNHEY and CDR2 SVGEGT. The CDR3 region has the DNA TGTGCCAGCAGTTCCTCACTAGCGGGAGGGCCAGGGGGTCAGTACTTC. Translating it yields CASSSSLAGGPGGQYF.

This chain joins TRBV5-1 and TRBJ2-3, with TRBD1 identical over 8 bases. The germline V gene has CDR1 SGHRS and CDR2 YFSETQ. There are 15 residues in the CDR3. V shed 1 base, J shed 3 bases, and the junction held 4 bases outside the gene matches. The CDR3 nucleotides read TGCGCCAGCAGCTTGTGGCGACAGGGGACAGATACGCAGTATTTT. This translates into CASSLWRQGTDTQYF.

V usage is TRBV6-2 or TRBV6-3 and J usage is TRBJ2-5; 9 positions match TRBD2. The junction had 4 bases not matched to a gene; V was cut back by 6 bases and J by 5 bases. Germline CDR1 MNHEY, CDR2 SVGEGT. This CDR3 region has 13 residues. The CDR3 sequence: CASSRSGGETQYF. The CDR3, as DNA: TGTGCCAGCAGCCGGAGCGGGGGGGAGACCCAGTACTTC.